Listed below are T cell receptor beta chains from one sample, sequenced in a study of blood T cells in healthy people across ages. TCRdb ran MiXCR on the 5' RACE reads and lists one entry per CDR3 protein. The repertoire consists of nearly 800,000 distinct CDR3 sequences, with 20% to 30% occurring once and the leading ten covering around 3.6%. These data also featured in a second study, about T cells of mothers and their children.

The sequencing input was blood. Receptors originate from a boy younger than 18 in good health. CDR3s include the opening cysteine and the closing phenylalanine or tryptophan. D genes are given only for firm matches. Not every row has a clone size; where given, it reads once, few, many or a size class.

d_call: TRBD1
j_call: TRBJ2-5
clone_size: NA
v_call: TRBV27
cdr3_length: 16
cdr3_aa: CASSTMWTGGLETQYF
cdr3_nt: TGTGCCAGCAGTACGATGTGGACAGGGGGCCTGGAGACCCAGTACTTC

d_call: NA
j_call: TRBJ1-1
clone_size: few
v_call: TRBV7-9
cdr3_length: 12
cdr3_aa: CASDGLNTEAFF
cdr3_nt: TGTGCCTCTGACGGCTTGAACACTGAAGCTTTCTTT

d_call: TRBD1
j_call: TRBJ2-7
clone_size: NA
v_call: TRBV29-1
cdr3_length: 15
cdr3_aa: CSVGGQGSLYYEQYF
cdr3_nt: TGCAGCGTTGGGGGACAGGGGTCCCTTTATTACGAGCAGTACTTC

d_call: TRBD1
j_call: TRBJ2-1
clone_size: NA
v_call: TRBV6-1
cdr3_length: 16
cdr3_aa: CASSRITGGRHNEQFF
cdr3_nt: TGTGCCAGCAGTCGAATCACAGGGGGCCGGCACAATGAGCAGTTCTTC

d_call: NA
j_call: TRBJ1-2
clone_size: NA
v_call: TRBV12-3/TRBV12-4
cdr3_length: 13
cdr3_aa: CASTWGTIGGYTF
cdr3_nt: TGTGCCAGCACCTGGGGCACTATCGGAGGCTACACCTTC

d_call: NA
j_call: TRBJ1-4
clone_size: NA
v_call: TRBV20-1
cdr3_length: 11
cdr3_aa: CSGYLNEKLFF
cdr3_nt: TGCAGTGGCTATCTGAATGAAAAACTGTTTTTT

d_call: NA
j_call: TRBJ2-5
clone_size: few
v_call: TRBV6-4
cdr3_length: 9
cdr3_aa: CATRGGPYF
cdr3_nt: TGTGCCACCAGAGGCGGGCCCTACTTC

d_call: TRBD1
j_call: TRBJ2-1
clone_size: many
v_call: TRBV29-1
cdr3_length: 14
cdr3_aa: CSAPEGAGGNEQFF
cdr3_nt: TGCAGCGCCCCAGAGGGGGCAGGGGGAAATGAGCAGTTCTTC

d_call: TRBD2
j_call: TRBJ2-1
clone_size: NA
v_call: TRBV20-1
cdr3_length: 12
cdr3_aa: CSAKREIHEQFF
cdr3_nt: TGCAGTGCTAAGCGGGAGATCCATGAGCAGTTCTTC

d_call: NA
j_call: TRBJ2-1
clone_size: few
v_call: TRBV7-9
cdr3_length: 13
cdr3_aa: CAGVASSYNEQFF
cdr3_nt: TGTGCCGGTGTGGCTAGCTCCTACAATGAGCAGTTCTTC

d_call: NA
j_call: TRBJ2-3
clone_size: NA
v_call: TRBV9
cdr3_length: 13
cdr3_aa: CASSDSSTDTQYF
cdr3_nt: TGTGCCAGCAGCGACTCTAGCACAGATACGCAGTATTTT

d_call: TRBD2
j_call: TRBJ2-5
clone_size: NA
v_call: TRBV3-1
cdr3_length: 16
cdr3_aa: CASSRLAGGRQETQYF
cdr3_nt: TGTGCCAGCAGCCGACTAGCGGGGGGGCGACAAGAGACCCAGTACTTC

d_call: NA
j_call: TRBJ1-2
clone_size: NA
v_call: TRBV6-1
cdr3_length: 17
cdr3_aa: CASSQGARTNPDYGYTF
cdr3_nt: TGTGCCAGCAGTCAAGGGGCAAGGACAAACCCTGACTATGGCTACACCTTC

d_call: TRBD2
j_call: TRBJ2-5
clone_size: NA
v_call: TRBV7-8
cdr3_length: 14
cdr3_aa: CASSLGLAYETQYF
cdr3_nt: TGTGCCAGCAGCCTGGGACTAGCGTATGAGACCCAGTACTTC

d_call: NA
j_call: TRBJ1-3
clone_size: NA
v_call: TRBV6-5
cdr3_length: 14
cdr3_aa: CASSLLGDGNTIYF
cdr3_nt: TGTGCCAGCAGCCTATTAGGAGATGGAAACACCATATATTTT

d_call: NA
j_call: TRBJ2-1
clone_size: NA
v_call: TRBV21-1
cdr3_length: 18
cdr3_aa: CASIMGTRWAYSYNEQFF
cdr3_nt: TGTGCCAGCATCATGGGGACTAGGTGGGCCTACTCCTACAATGAGCAGTTCTTC

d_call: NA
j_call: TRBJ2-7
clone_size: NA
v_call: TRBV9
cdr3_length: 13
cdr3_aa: CASSVDPGGEQYF
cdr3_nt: TGTGCCAGCAGCGTAGATCCCGGGGGCGAGCAGTACTTC

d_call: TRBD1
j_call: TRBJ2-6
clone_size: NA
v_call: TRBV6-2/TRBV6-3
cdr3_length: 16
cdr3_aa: CASSYRGHSGANVLTF
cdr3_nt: TGTGCCAGCAGCTACAGGGGACACTCTGGGGCCAACGTCCTGACTTTC

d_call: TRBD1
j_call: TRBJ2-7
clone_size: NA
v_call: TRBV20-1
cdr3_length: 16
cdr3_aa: CSAFPGRGTGTYEQYF
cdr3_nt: TGCAGTGCCTTCCCAGGGAGGGGGACAGGGACATACGAGCAGTACTTC

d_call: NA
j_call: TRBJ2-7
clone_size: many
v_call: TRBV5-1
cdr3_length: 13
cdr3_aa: CASSLNQGYEQYF
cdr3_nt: TGCGCCAGCAGCTTGAACCAGGGCTACGAGCAGTACTTC

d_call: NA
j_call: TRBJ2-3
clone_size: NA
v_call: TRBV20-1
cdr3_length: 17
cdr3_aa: CSARDSGSGRSADTQYF
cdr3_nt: TGCAGTGCTAGAGATTCGGGATCAGGGAGGTCTGCAGATACGCAGTATTTT

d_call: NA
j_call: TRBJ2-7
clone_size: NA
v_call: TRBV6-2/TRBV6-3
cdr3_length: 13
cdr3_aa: CASSYFGIYEQYF
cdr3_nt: TGTGCCAGCAGTTACTTCGGGATCTACGAGCAGTACTTC

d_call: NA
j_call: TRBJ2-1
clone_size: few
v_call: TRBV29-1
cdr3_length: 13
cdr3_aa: CSVEQNSYNEQFF
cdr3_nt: TGCAGCGTTGAACAGAATTCCTACAATGAGCAGTTCTTC

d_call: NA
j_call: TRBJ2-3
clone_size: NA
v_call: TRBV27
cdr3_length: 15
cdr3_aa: CASSYTGWGTDTQYF
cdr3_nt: TGTGCCAGCAGTTATACAGGGTGGGGCACAGATACGCAGTATTTT

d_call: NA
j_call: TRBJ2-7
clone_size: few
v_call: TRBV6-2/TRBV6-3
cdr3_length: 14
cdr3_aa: CASSLTASSYEQYF
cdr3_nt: TGTGCCAGCAGTTTGACAGCCAGCTCCTACGAGCAGTACTTC

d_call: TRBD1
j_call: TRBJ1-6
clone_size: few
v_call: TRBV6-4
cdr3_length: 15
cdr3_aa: CASSAVTGKRSPLHF
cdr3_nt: TGTGCCAGCAGTGCGGTGACAGGGAAAAGGTCACCCCTCCACTTT

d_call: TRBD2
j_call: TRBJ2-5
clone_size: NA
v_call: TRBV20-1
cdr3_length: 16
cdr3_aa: CSARPGLAGGMETQYF
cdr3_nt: TGCAGTGCTAGACCAGGACTAGCGGGGGGTATGGAGACCCAGTACTTC

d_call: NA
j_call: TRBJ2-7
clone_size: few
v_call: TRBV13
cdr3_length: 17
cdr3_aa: CASAQGAGRDLPGEQYF
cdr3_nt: TGTGCCAGCGCACAAGGCGCCGGCAGGGACCTCCCCGGCGAGCAGTACTTC

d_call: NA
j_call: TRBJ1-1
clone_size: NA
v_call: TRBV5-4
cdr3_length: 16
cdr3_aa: CASSSSSEVWNTEAFF
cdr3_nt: TGTGCCAGCAGCTCGTCGTCGGAGGTCTGGAACACTGAAGCTTTCTTT

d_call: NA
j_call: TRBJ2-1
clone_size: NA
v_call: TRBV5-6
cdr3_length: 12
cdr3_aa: CASSFGTPEQFF
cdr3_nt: TGTGCCAGCAGCTTCGGGACACCAGAGCAGTTCTTC

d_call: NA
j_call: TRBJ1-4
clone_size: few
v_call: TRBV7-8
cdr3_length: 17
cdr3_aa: CASSLEWWGGKDEKLFF
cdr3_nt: TGTGCCAGCAGCTTAGAGTGGTGGGGAGGGAAGGATGAAAAACTGTTTTTT

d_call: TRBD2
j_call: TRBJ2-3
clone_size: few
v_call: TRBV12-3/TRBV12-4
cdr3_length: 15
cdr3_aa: CASTLGGGNTDTQYF
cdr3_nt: TGTGCCAGCACCCTCGGGGGGGGAAACACAGATACGCAGTATTTT

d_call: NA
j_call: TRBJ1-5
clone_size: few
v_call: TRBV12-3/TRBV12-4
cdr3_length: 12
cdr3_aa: CASTSGGQPQHF
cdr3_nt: TGTGCCAGCACCTCGGGGGGGCAGCCCCAGCATTTT

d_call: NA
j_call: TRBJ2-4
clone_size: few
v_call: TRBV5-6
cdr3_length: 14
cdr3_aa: CASSQTEAKNIQYF
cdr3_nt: TGTGCCAGCAGCCAGACCGAAGCCAAAAACATTCAGTACTTC

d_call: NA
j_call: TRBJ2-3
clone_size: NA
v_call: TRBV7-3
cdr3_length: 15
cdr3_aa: CASSLGRSSTDTQYF
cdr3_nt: TGTGCCAGCAGCCTCGGGCGTTCTAGCACAGATACGCAGTATTTT

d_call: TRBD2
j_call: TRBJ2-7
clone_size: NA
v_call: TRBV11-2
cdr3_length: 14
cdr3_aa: CASSSLAEPYEQYF
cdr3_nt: TGTGCCAGCAGCTCACTAGCGGAACCCTACGAGCAGTACTTC

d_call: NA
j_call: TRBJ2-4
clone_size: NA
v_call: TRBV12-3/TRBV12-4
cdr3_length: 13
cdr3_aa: CASSSGAKNIQYF
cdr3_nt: TGTGCCAGCAGTTCAGGAGCCAAAAACATTCAGTACTTC

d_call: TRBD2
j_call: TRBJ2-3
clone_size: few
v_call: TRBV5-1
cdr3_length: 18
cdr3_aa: CASSSATSGGRYTDTQYF
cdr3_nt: TGCGCCAGCAGCTCCGCGACTAGCGGGGGCCGATACACAGATACGCAGTATTTT

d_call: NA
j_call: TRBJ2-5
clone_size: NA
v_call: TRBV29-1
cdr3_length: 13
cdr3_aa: CSGRDSTTETQYF
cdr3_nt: TGCAGCGGCCGGGACTCAACGACGGAGACCCAGTACTTC

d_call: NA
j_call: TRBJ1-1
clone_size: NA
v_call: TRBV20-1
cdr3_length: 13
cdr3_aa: CSPRDMGGTEAFF
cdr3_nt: TGCAGTCCTAGAGATATGGGGGGAACTGAAGCTTTCTTT

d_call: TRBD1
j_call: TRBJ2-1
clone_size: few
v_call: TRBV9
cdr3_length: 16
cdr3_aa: CASSAPRDRGANEQFF
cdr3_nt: TGTGCCAGCAGCGCACCCCGGGACAGGGGGGCAAATGAGCAGTTCTTC

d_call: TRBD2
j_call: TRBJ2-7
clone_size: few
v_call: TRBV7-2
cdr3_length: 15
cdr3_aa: CASSSRTRSNYEQYF
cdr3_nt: TGTGCCAGCAGCTCTAGGACTAGATCTAATTACGAGCAGTACTTC

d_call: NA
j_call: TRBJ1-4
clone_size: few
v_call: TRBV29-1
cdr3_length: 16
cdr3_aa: CSVVLWLIGGDEKLFF
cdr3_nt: TGCAGCGTTGTCCTTTGGTTGATAGGAGGGGATGAAAAACTGTTTTTT

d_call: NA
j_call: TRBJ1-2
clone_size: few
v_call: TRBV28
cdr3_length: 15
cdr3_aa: CASSLEGPAGYGYTF
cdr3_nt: TGTGCCAGCAGTTTGGAAGGGCCAGCGGGGTATGGCTACACCTTC

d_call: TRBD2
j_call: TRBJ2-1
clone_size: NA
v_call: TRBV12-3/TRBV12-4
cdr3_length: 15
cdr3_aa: CASSPGTSGIEEQFF
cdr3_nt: TGTGCCAGCAGCCCGGGGACTAGCGGGATAGAGGAGCAGTTCTTC

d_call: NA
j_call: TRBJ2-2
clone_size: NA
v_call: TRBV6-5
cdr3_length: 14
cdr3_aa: CASSSFGSTGELFF
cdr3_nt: TGTGCCAGCTCCTCCTTCGGCTCGACCGGGGAGCTGTTTTTT

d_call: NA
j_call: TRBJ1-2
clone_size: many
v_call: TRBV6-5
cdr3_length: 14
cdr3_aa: CASSYSGGFNGYTF
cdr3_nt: TGTGCCAGCAGTTACTCGGGGGGGTTCAATGGCTACACCTTC

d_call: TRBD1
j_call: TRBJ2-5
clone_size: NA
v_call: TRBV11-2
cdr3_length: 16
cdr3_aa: CASSSLGQGYLETQYF
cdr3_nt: TGTGCCAGCAGCTCACTGGGACAGGGGTATTTGGAGACCCAGTACTTT